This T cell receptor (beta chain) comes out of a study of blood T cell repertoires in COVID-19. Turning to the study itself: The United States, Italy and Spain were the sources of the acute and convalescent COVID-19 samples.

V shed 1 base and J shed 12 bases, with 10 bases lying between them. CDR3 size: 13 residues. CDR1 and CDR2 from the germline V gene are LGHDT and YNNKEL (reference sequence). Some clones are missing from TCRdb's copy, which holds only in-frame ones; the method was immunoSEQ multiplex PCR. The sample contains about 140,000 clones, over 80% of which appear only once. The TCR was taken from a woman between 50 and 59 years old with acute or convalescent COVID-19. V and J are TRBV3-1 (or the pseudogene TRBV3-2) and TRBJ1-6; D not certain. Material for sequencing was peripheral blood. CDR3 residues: CASSQAGAIPLHF. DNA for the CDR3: TGTGCCAGCAGCCAAGCAGGTGCGATACCCCTCCACTTT.